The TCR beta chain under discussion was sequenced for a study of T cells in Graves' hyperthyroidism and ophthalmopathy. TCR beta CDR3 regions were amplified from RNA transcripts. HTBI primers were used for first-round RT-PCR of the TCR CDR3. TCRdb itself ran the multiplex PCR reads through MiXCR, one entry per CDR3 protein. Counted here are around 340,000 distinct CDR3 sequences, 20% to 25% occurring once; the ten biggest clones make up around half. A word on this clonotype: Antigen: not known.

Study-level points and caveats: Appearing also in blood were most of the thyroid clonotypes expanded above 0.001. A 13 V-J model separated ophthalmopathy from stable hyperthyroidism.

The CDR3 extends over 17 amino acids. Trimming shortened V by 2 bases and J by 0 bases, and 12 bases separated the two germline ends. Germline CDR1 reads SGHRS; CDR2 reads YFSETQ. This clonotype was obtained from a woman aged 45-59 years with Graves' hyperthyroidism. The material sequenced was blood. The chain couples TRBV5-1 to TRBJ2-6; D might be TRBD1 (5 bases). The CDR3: CASSLRQSSSGANVLTF. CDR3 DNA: TGCGCCAGCAGCTTAAGACAGAGTAGCTCTGGGGCCAACGTCCTGACTTTC.